Below, one TCR beta chain is given with its context. The data were taken from a study of shared clonotypes between healthy human individuals. Only in-frame clones appear in the TCRdb table, and some are missing; sequencing was by immunoSEQ multiplex PCR. The sample contains 2 million to 2.5 million clones, more than 90% of which appear only once. The CDR3 is 14 amino acids. Germline V gene data show CDR1 as MNHEY and CDR2 as SVGAGI. Trimming cost V 1 base and J 5 bases, with 8 bases left between them. The origin of this receptor is a man aged 18 to 29 in good health. The sequencing sample was made of naive CD4+ T cells sorted from blood. The subset here: CD45RA+ positively selected. V is TRBV6-5 and J is TRBJ2-2, with D possibly called TRBD1 or TRBD2 (5 bases each). In DNA, the CDR3 is TGTGCCAGCAGTTACTTGGGGGAGACCGGGGAGCTGTTTTTT. It yields the protein CASSYLGETGELFF.